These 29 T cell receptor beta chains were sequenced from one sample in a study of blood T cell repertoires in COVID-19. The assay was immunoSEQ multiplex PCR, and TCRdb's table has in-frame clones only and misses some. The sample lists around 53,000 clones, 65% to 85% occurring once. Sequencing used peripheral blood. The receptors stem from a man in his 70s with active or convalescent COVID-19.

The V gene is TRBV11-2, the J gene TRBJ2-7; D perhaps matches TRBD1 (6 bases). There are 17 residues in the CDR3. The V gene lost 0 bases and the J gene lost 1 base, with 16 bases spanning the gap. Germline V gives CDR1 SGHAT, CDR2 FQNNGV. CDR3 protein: CASSLDWGLGLSYEQYF. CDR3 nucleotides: TGTGCCAGCAGCTTAGATTGGGGGCTGGGCCTTTCCTACGAGCAGTACTTC. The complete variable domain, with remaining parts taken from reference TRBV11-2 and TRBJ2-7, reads EAGVAQSPRYKIIEKRQSVAFWCNPISGHATLYWYQQILGQGPKLLIQFQNNGVVDDSQLPKDRFSAERLKGVDSTLKIQPAKLEDSAVYLCASSLDWGLGLSYEQYFGPGTRLTVT.

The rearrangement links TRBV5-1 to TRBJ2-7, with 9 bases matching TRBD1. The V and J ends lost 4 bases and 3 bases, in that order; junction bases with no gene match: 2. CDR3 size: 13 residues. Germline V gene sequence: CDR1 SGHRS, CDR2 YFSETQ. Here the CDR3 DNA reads TGCGCCAGCAGCCTGGACAGGGGCTACGAGCAGTACTTC. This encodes CASSLDRGYEQYF.

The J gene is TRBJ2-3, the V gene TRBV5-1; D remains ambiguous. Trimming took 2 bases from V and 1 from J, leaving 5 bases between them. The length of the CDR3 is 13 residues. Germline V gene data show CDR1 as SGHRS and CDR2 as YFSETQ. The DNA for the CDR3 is TGCGCCAGCAGCTTTCCAGGCACAGATACGCAGTATTTT. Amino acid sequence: CASSFPGTDTQYF.

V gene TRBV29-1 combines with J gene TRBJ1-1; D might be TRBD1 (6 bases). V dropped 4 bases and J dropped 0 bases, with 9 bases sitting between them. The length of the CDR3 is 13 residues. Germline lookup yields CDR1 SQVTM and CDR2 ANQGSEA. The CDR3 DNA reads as TGCAGCGTTGGTGGGACACTGAACACTGAAGCTTTCTTT. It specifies CSVGGTLNTEAFF.

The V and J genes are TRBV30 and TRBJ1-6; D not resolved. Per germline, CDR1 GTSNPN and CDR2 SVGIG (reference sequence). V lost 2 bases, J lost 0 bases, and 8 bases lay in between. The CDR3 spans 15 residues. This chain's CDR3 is CAWSLASSYNSPLHF. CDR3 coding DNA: TGTGCCTGGAGTTTAGCGAGCTCCTATAATTCACCCCTCCACTTT.

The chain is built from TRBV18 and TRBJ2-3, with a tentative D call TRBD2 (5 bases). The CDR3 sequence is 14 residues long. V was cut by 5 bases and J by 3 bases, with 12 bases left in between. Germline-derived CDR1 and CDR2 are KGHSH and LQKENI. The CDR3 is CASSERVSTDTQYF. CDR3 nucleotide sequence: TGTGCCAGCTCAGAGAGGGTTAGTACAGATACGCAGTATTTT.

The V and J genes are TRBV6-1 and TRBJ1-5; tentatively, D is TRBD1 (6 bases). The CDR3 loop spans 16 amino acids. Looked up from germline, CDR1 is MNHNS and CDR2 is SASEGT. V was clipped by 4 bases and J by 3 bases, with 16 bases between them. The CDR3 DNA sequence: TGTGCCAGCAGTGCGCCTATCAAGGGGGACAATCAGCCCCAGCATTTT. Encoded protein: CASSAPIKGDNQPQHF.

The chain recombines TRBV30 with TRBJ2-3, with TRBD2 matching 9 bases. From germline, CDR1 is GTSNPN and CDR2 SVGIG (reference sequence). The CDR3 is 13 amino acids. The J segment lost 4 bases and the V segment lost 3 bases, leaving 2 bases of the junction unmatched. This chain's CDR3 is CAWRGGGADTQYF. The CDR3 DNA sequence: TGTGCCTGGAGGGGCGGGGGGGCAGATACGCAGTATTTT.

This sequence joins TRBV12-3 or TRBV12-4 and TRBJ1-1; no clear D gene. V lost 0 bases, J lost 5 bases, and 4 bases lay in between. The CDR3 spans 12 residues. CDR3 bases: TGTGCCAGCAGTTTAGCAGAGACTGAAGCTTTCTTT. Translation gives CASSLAETEAFF.

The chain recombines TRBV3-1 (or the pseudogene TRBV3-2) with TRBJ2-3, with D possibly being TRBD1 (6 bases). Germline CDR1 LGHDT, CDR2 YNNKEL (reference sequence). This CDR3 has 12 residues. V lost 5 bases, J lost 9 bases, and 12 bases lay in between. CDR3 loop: CASSSQGVTQYF. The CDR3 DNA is TGTGCCAGCAGCTCACAGGGAGTCACGCAGTATTTT.

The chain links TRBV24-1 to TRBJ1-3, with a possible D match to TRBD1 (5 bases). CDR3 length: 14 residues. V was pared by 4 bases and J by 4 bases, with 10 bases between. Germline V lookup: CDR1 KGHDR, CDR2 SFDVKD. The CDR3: CATSDPGRGNTIYF. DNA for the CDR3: TGTGCCACCAGTGACCCAGGGCGAGGAAACACCATATATTTT.

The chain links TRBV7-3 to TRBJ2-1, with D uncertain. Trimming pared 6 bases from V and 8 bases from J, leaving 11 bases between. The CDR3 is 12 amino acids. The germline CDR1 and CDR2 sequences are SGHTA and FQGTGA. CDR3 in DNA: TGTGCCAGCAGGTCTCTTGAGGATGAGCAGTTCTTC. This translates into CASRSLEDEQFF.

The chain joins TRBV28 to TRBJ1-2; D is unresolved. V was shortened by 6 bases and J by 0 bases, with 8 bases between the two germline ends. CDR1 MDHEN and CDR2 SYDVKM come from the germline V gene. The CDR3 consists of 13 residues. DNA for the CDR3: TGTGCCAGCAGGCGGGGTCCTAACTATGGCTACACCTTC. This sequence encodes CASRRGPNYGYTF.

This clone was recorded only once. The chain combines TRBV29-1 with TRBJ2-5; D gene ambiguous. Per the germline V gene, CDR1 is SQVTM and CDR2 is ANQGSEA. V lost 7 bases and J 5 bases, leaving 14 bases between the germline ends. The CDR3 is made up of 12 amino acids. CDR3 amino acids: CSGERVGETQYF. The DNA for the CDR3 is TGCAGCGGAGAACGGGTCGGGGAGACCCAGTACTTC.

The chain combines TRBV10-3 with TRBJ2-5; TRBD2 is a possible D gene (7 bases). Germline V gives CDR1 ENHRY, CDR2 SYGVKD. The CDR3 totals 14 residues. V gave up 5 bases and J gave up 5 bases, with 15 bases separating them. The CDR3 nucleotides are TGTGCCATCAGTCCAGGGGTCGGGGGGGAGACCCAGTACTTC. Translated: CAISPGVGGETQYF.

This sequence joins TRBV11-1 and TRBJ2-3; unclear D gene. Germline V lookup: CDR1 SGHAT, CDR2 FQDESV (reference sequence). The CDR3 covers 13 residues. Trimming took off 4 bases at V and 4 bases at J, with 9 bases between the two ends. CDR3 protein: CASSSRSSDTQYF. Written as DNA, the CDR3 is TGTGCCAGCAGCTCCAGGTCGTCAGATACGCAGTATTTT. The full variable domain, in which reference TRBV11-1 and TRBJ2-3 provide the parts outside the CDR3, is EAEVAQSPRYKITEKSQAVAFWCDPISGHATLYWYRQILGQGPELLVQFQDESVVDDSQLPKDRFSAERLKGVDSTLKIQPAELGDSAMYLCASSSRSSDTQYFGPGTRLTVL.

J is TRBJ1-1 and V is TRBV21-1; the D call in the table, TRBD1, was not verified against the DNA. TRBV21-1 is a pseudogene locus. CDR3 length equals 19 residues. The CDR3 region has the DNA TGTGCCAGCAGCAAAGGAGGGACAGGGGGGGCGATAAATACAACTGAAGCTTTCTTT. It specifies CASSKGGTGGAINTTEAFF.

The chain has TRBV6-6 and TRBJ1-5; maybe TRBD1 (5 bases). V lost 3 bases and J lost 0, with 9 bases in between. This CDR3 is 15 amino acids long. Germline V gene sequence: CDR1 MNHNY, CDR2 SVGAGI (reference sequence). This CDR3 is CASSYGHPSNQPQHF. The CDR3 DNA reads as TGTGCCAGCAGTTATGGACACCCTAGCAATCAGCCCCAGCATTTT.

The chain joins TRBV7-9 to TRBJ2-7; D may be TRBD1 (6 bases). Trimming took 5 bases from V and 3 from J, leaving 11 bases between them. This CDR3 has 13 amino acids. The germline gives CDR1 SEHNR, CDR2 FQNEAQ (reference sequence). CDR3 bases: TGTGCCAGCAGCGATACAGGGAACTACGAGCAGTACTTC. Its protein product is CASSDTGNYEQYF.

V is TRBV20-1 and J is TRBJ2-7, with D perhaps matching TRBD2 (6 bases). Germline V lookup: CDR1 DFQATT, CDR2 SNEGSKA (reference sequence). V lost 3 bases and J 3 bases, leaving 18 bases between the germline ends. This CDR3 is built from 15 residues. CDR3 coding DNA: TGCAGTGCTAGTCTCCCGACGGGCGGGGTCTACGAGCAGTACTTC. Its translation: CSASLPTGGVYEQYF.

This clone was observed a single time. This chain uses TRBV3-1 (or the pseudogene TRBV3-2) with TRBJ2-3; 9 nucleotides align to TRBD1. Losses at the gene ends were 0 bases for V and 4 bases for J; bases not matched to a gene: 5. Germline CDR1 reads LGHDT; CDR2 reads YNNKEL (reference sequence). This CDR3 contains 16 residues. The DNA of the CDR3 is TGTGCCAGCAGCCAAGATAAGGGACAGGGCGCAGATACGCAGTATTTT. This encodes CASSQDKGQGADTQYF.

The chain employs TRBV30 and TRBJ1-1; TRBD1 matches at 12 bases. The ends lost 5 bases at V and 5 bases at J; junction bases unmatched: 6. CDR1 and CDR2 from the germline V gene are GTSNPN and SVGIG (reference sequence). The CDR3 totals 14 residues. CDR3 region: CAWWDRGRGTEAFF. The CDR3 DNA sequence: TGTGCCTGGTGGGACAGGGGGCGCGGAACTGAAGCTTTCTTT. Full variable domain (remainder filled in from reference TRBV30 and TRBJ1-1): SQTIHQWPATLVQPVGSPLSLECTVEGTSNPNLYWYRQAAGRGLQLLFYSVGIGQISSEVPQNLSASRPQDRQFILSSKKLLLSDSGFYLCAWWDRGRGTEAFFGQGTRLTVV.

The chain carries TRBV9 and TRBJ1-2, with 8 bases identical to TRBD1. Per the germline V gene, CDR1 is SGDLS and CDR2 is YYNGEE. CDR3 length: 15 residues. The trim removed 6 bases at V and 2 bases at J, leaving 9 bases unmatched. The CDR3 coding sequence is TGTGCCAGCAACAAAACACAGGGGGAAAACTATGGCTACACCTTC. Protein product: CASNKTQGENYGYTF.

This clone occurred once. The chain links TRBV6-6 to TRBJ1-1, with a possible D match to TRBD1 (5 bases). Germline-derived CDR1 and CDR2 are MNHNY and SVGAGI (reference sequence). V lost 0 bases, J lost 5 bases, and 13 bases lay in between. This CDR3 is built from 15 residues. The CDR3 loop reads CASSYSAAGGTEAFF. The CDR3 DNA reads TGTGCCAGCAGTTACTCCGCGGCGGGGGGGACTGAAGCTTTCTTT.

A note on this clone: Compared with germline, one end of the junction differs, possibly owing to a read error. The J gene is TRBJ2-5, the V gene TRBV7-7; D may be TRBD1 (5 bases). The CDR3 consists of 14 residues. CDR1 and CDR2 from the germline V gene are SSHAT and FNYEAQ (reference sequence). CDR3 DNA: TGTGCTAGCAGCGCTACCTATGGGGCAGAGACCCAGTACTTC. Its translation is CASSATYGAETQYF.

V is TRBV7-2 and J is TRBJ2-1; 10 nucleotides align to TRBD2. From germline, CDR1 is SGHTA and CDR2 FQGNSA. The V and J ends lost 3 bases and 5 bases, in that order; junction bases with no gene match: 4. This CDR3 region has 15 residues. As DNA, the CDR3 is TGTGCCAGCAGCTTGTCTAGCGGGAGAAACAATGAGCAGTTCTTC. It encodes CASSLSSGRNNEQFF.

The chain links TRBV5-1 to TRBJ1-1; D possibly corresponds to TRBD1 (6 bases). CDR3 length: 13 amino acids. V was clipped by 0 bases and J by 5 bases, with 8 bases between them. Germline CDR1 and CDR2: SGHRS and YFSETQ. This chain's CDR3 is CASSLGGGTEAFF. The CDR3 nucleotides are TGCGCCAGCAGCTTGGGAGGGGGAACTGAAGCTTTCTTT.

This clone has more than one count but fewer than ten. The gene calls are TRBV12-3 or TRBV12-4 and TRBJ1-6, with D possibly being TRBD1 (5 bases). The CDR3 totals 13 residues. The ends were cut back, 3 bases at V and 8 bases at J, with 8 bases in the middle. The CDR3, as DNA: TGTGCCAGCAGTTTCGGGGGGGATTCACCCCTCCACTTT. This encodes CASSFGGDSPLHF.

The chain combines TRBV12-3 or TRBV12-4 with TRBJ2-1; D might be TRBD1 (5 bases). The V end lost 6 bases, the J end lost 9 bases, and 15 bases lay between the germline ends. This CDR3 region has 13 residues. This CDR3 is CASRIGNQGEQFF. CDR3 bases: TGTGCCAGCAGAATAGGGAATCAGGGTGAGCAGTTCTTC.